Described below is a single TCR beta chain sequence and its context. This entry is derived from a study of blood T cell repertoires in COVID-19. Background on the study: Researchers got acute and convalescent COVID-19 samples from the United States, Italy and Spain. T cells, B-cell-depleted T cells, or PBMCs supplied cDNA or gDNA.

Cohort placement rested on clinical history that participants reported themselves. In the authors' methods: Cell counts per sample came from amplifying reference gene primers. Clones were sequenced by immunoSEQ multiplex PCR, and TCRdb holds only the in-frame ones, with some missing. V and J calls and clone size come straight from that table; D and trimming were deduced from the DNA. The sample has more than 250,000 clones, around 86% seen once. Trimming at V came to 4 bases and at J to 1 base, leaving 12 bases not matched to a gene. CDR3 length: 19 amino acids. Germline V lookup: CDR1 SGHRS, CDR2 YFSETQ.

The sequence was collected from a woman between 18 and 29 years old who had recovered from COVID-19. Specimen: PBMCs or T cells enriched from blood (not recorded which). The V gene is TRBV5-1, the J gene TRBJ2-2; 11 bases agree with TRBD2. This CDR3 is CASSTRSGTSGVNTGELFF. The CDR3 DNA reads TGCGCCAGCAGCACCCGATCCGGGACTAGCGGAGTGAACACCGGGGAGCTGTTTTTT.